In this sample, the clone carrying this TCR beta chain turned up a few times. These data belong to a study of blood T cell repertoires in COVID-19. V was pared by 0 bases and J by 6 bases, with 9 bases between. The length of the CDR3 is 14 residues. The germline gives CDR1 SGHRS, CDR2 YFSETQ. Some clones are missing from TCRdb's copy, which holds only in-frame ones; the method was immunoSEQ multiplex PCR. The data contain tens of thousands of clones, 70% to 80% of them singletons. The chain has TRBV5-1 and TRBJ1-4; D ambiguous. The sample consisted of peripheral blood. This receptor was obtained from a human donor in a cohort sampled during active COVID-19. Written as DNA, the CDR3 is TGCGCCAGCAGCTTGGCCACGTCAGATGAAAAACTGTTTTTT. It translates to CASSLATSDEKLFF.